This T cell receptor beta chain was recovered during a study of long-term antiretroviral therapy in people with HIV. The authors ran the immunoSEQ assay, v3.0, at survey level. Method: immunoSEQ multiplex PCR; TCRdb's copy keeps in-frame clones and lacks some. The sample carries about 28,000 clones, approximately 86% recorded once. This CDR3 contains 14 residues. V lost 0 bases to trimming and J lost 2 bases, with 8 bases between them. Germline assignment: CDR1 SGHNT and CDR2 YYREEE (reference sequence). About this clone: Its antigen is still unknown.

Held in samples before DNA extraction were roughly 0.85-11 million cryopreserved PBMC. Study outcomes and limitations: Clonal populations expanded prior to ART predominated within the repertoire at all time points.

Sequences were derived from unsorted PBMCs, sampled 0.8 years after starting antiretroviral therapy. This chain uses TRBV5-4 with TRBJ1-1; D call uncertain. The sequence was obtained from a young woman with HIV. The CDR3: CASSLESGNTEAFF. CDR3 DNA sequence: TGTGCCAGCAGCTTGGAGTCGGGAAACACTGAAGCTTTCTTT.